Following are 13 T cell receptor beta chains from one sample sequenced in a study of OX40 agonist ivuxolimab in advanced cancers. Sequenced by immunoSEQ multiplex PCR; TCRdb stores in-frame clones only, minus some. In the table there are 95,000 to 110,000 clones, 91% of which are singletons. The material was CD4+ or CD8+ T cells sorted from blood, obtained in a trial of the OX40 agonist ivuxolimab. These receptors were taken from an adult with an advanced solid tumor such as melanoma, head and neck, liver or kidney cancer.

The chain uses TRBV2 and TRBJ2-1, with a weak D call TRBD2 (6 bases). Germline V CDR1 and CDR2: SNHLY, FYNNEI. The V and J ends lost 7 bases and 0 bases respectively, with 13 bases between them. This CDR3 contains 15 residues. CDR3 region: CASNSGFSSYNEQFF. The CDR3 coding sequence is TGTGCCAGCAACAGCGGGTTTTCCTCCTACAATGAGCAGTTCTTC.

This clone appeared a single time. The rearrangement links TRBV19 to TRBJ2-1; a weak D match, TRBD2 (5 bases). CDR1 is LNHDA and CDR2 is SQIVND in the germline V gene (reference sequence). The CDR3 consists of 16 residues. V was cut by 4 bases and J by 7 bases, with 20 bases left in between. Here the CDR3 DNA reads TGTGCCAGTAGTAAGGTCCGGATTACTACGGGGAATGAGCAGTTCTTC. Residues: CASSKVRITTGNEQFF.

The gene calls are TRBV5-1 and TRBJ1-1; no clear D. CDR3 length equals 13 residues. CDR1 and CDR2 (germline): SGHRS, YFSETQ. V gave up 0 bases and J gave up 4 bases, with 7 bases separating them. CDR3 amino acids: CASSLGSPTEAFF. CDR3 sequence (DNA): TGCGCCAGCAGCTTGGGGTCGCCCACTGAAGCTTTCTTT.

The rearrangement uses TRBV2 and TRBJ2-1; perhaps TRBD1 as D (5 bases). CDR3 length equals 16 residues. CDR1 is SNHLY, CDR2 FYNNEI, per germline. Trimming removed 4 bases from V and 2 bases from J, with 15 bases in between. CDR3: CASSVRGTGPYNEQFF. CDR3 DNA: TGTGCCAGCAGTGTTAGGGGTACAGGACCCTACAATGAGCAGTTCTTC.

The DNA of the CDR3 is TGCGCCAGCAGCTTGCCCAGGGTCGGAGATACGCAGTATTTT. Protein product: CASSLPRVGDTQYF. V usage is TRBV5-1 and J usage is TRBJ2-3, with D possibly being TRBD1 (5 bases). The CDR3 loop spans 14 amino acids. V was clipped by 1 base and J by 5 bases, with 11 bases between them. CDR1 is SGHRS and CDR2 is YFSETQ in the germline V gene.

Written as DNA, the CDR3 is TGTGCCAGCCTAGCAAGTTTACGCTCACCCCTCCACTTT. It translates to CASLASLRSPLHF. The rearrangement joins TRBV2 to TRBJ1-6, with D hard to call. This CDR3 is built from 13 residues. V was clipped by 8 bases and J by 10 bases, with 15 bases between them. Per the germline V gene, CDR1 is SNHLY and CDR2 is FYNNEI. The full variable domain, rest sourced from reference TRBV2 and TRBJ1-6, is EPEVTQTPSHQVTQMGQEVILRCVPISNHLYFYWYRQILGQKVEFLVSFYNNEISEKSEIFDDQFSVERPDGSNFTLKIRSTKLEDSAMYFCASLASLRSPLHFGNGTRLTVT.

The chain uses TRBV18 and TRBJ1-1; D might be TRBD1 (5 bases). CDR3 length: 14 amino acids. V was clipped by 4 bases and J by 3 bases, with 12 bases between them. Germline assignment: CDR1 KGHSH and CDR2 LQKENI. CDR3 loop: CASSRGVRDTEAFF. The CDR3 DNA is TGTGCCAGCTCACGAGGGGTGAGGGACACTGAAGCTTTCTTT. The full variable domain, in which reference TRBV18 and TRBJ1-1 provide the parts outside the CDR3, is NAGVMQNPRHLVRRRGQEARLRCSPMKGHSHVYWYRQLPEEGLKFMVYLQKENIIDESGMPKERFSAEFPKEGPSILRIQQVVRGDSAAYFCASSRGVRDTEAFFGQGTRLTVV.

For the CDR3, the DNA is TGCGCCAGCAGCAACGACAGGGCCAACGTCCTGACTTTC. This gives the protein CASSNDRANVLTF. The chain joins TRBV5-1 to TRBJ2-6; the D is unclear. CDR1 is SGHRS and CDR2 is YFSETQ in the germline V gene. CDR3 length: 13 residues. With 4 bases removed from V and 5 bases from J, the gap between germline ends came to 7 bases. The full variable domain, its missing parts supplied by reference TRBV5-1 and TRBJ2-6, is KAGVTQTPRYLIKTRGQQVTLSCSPISGHRSVSWYQQTPGQGLQFLFEYFSETQRNKGNFPGRFSGRQFSNSRSEMNVSTLELGDSALYLCASSNDRANVLTFGAGSRLTVL.

V is TRBV6-6 and J is TRBJ2-7, with TRBD2 matching 12 bases. The CDR3 totals 14 residues. The junction had 6 bases not matched to a gene; V was cut back by 6 bases and J by 6 bases. Germline lookup yields CDR1 MNHNY and CDR2 SVGAGI (reference sequence). CDR3 amino acids: CASRSLAGGLEQYF. In nucleotides, the CDR3 is TGTGCCAGCAGGAGCCTAGCGGGAGGGCTCGAGCAGTACTTC.

The chain joins TRBV14 to TRBJ2-1; the D gene is possibly TRBD2 (5 bases). The germline V gene has CDR1 SGHDN and CDR2 FVKESK. The V gene lost 0 bases and the J gene lost 4 bases, with 13 bases spanning the gap. The CDR3 consists of 16 residues. The CDR3 DNA is TGTGCCAGCAGCCAAGATCGGACCGGGAAGTACAATGAGCAGTTCTTC. This translates into CASSQDRTGKYNEQFF. Looking up the rest from reference TRBV14 and TRBJ2-1 gives the full variable domain: EAGVTQFPSHSVIEKGQTVTLRCDPISGHDNLYWYRRVMGKEIKFLLHFVKESKQDESGMPNNRFLAERTGGTYSTLKVQPAELEDSGVYFCASSQDRTGKYNEQFFGPGTRLTVL.

This clone has just a few counts. The chain recombines TRBV19 with TRBJ2-1; 8 bases fit TRBD2. CDR3 size: 15 residues. CDR1 and CDR2 (germline): LNHDA, SQIVND (reference sequence). Trimming cost V 7 bases and J 5 bases; bases outside gene matches: 10. The CDR3 region has the DNA TGTGCCAGTACCTTTTCGCGGGGGGTGGACAATGAGCAGTTCTTC. This encodes CASTFSRGVDNEQFF.

J is TRBJ1-2 and V is TRBV5-1, with D possibly TRBD1 on 6 matching bases. V lost 0 bases to trimming and J lost 7 bases, with 13 bases between them. This CDR3 has 14 residues. CDR1 and CDR2 (germline): SGHRS, YFSETQ. The CDR3 loop is CASSLDTGKAGYTF. The CDR3 DNA is TGCGCCAGCAGCTTGGATACAGGGAAGGCTGGCTACACCTTC.

The rearrangement joins TRBV10-2 to TRBJ1-6; D is possibly TRBD1 (5 bases). This CDR3 is 15 amino acids long. The germline V and J ends were trimmed by 0 bases and 9 bases, with 12 bases remaining between them. The germline CDR1 and CDR2 sequences are WSHSY and SAAADI. The CDR3: CASSESGDSASPLHF. CDR3 DNA sequence: TGCGCCAGCAGTGAGTCGGGGGACTCGGCTTCACCCCTCCACTTT.